This T cell receptor beta chain stems from a study of T-cell reconstitution after alpha-beta-depleted transplantation in children. This CDR3 region has 14 residues. Germline-derived CDR1 and CDR2 are DFQATT and SNEGSKA (reference sequence). Trimming took off 0 bases at V and 9 bases at J, with 17 bases between the two ends. Unique molecular identifiers were used to barcode this TCRbeta library. TCRdb reprocessed the PCR reads via MiXCR and lists one record per CDR3 protein. The sample lists some 110,000 distinct CDR3 sequences, about a tenth occurring once. The rearrangement uses TRBV20-1 and TRBJ1-1; perhaps TRBD1 as D (5 bases). The TCR comes from a boy between 2 and 10 years old with acute lymphoblastic leukemia, due to receive a stem cell transplant. This sample comprised PBMCs, obtained before TCRalphabeta/CD19-depleted stem cell transplant. CDR3 in amino acids: CSARDRGGANKAFF. The CDR3 nucleotides are TGCAGTGCTAGAGATCGGGGCGGGGCAAACAAAGCTTTCTTT.